This is a list of T cell receptor beta chains from one sample in a study of cytotoxic CD8 clonotypes in ibrutinib-treated CLL. TCRdb's table, derived via immunoSEQ multiplex PCR, lists solely in-frame clones and lacks some. The sample consists of about 130,000 clones, around three quarters of them appearing once. The sequencing used PBMCs, collected after 12 months of ibrutinib treatment. The receptors originated from a human donor with chronic lymphocytic leukemia. Each CDR3 is given with its conserved first and last residue. D genes are given only for firm matches. Clone size is given for some rows only: seen once, a few or many times, or a class if the clone is expanded.

once	TRBV19	TRBJ2-1	TRBD2	CASTRTSGDSYNEQFF	TGTGCCAGTACCCGGACTAGCGGCGACTCCTACAATGAGCAGTTCTTC
NA	TRBV27	TRBJ2-5	TRBD1	CASSSTGTGVETQYF	TGTGCCAGCAGTAGCACCGGGACAGGGGTCGAGACCCAGTACTTC
few	TRBV5-1	TRBJ2-2	TRBD2	CASSLVGAGTYTGELFF	TGCGCCAGCAGCTTGGTGGGAGCGGGAACGTACACCGGGGAGCTGTTTTTT
NA	TRBV6-5	TRBJ2-3	NA	CASSYSGSAVADTQYF	TGTGCCAGCAGTTATTCCGGGAGCGCGGTGGCAGATACGCAGTATTTT
NA	TRBV4-1	TRBJ2-7	TRBD2	CASSIGTSGYEQYF	TGCGCCAGCAGCATCGGGACTAGCGGCTACGAGCAGTACTTC
NA	TRBV7-8	TRBJ2-1	TRBD2	CASKIAGPKDEQFF	TGTGCCAGCAAGATAGCGGGGCCCAAAGATGAGCAGTTCTTC
NA	TRBV27	TRBJ2-3	TRBD2	CASRGEWTSGRHTQYF	TGTGCCAGCAGGGGGGAGTGGACTAGCGGGAGACATACGCAGTATTTT
NA	TRBV11-3	TRBJ2-1	TRBD2	CASSSGNRYNEQFF	TGTGCCAGCAGCAGCGGGAACCGCTACAATGAGCAGTTCTTC
once	TRBV7-2	TRBJ1-2	NA	CASSQVSYGYTF	TGTGCCAGCAGCCAAGTCTCCTATGGCTACACCTTC
NA	TRBV5-1	TRBJ2-1	TRBD1	CASSPGTAYNEQFF	TGCGCCAGCAGCCCCGGGACAGCTTACAATGAGCAGTTCTTC
once	TRBV2	TRBJ2-7	TRBD2	CASSTRTSGIVFNYEQYF	TGTGCCAGCAGTACCAGGACTAGCGGGATCGTTTTTAACTACGAGCAGTACTTC
NA	TRBV27	TRBJ2-5	NA	CASSLSPGFRETQYF	TGTGCCAGCAGTTTATCTCCGGGATTCCGAGAGACCCAGTACTTC
NA	TRBV5-4	TRBJ2-2	NA	CASSYRRGLTGELFF	TGTGCCAGCAGCTACCGCCGGGGGCTCACCGGGGAGCTGTTTTTT
NA	TRBV27	TRBJ2-7	TRBD2	CASRAGGNSYEQYF	TGTGCCAGCAGAGCGGGAGGGAACTCCTACGAGCAGTACTTC
NA	TRBV6-5	TRBJ2-7	NA	CASMSSTYEQYF	TGTGCCAGCATGAGCTCAACCTACGAGCAGTACTTC
NA	TRBV30	TRBJ1-4	NA	CAWSRSEKLFF	TGTGCCTGGAGTAGGTCTGAAAAACTGTTTTTT
NA	TRBV7-9	TRBJ1-2	TRBD1	CASSLRDRENYGYTF	TGTGCCAGCAGCTTACGGGACAGGGAAAACTATGGCTACACCTTC
NA	TRBV27	TRBJ2-1	TRBD2	CASSRLAGGSGNEQFF	TGTGCCAGCAGTAGACTAGCGGGAGGGTCGGGCAATGAGCAGTTCTTC
NA	TRBV5-5	TRBJ2-5	NA	CASSSYQETQYF	TGTGCCAGCAGCTCGTACCAAGAGACCCAGTACTTC
NA	TRBV7-3	TRBJ2-1	TRBD2	CASSLSGSSYNEQFF	TGTGCCAGCAGCCTTAGCGGGAGTTCCTACAATGAGCAGTTCTTC
NA	TRBV9	TRBJ1-1	NA	CASSARWNTEAFF	TGTGCCAGCAGCGCTCGGTGGAACACTGAAGCTTTCTTT
once	TRBV19	TRBJ2-7	TRBD2	CASSIEGTSIFDEQYF	TGTGCCAGTAGTATAGAGGGGACTAGCATCTTCGACGAGCAGTACTTC
NA	TRBV15	TRBJ1-5	NA	CATSRSDNSLSNQPQHF	TGTGCCACCAGCAGGTCGGACAACTCCCTTAGCAATCAGCCCCAGCATTTT
NA	TRBV6-4	TRBJ2-1	NA	CASSESPGAVQFF	TGTGCCAGCAGTGAATCCCCGGGAGCGGTTCAGTTCTTC
NA	TRBV16	TRBJ1-1	NA	CASSQWQNTEAFF	TGTGCCAGCAGCCAATGGCAGAACACTGAAGCTTTCTTT
NA	TRBV9	TRBJ2-1	TRBD2	CASSVVMTSGSSNEQFF	TGTGCCAGCAGCGTAGTTATGACTAGCGGGAGTAGCAATGAGCAGTTCTTC
once	TRBV15	TRBJ2-5	TRBD1	CATSTFPGQGIQETQYF	TGTGCCACCAGCACCTTCCCGGGACAGGGAATCCAAGAGACCCAGTACTTC
NA	TRBV4-3	TRBJ1-1	NA	CASSQDPRGLDTEAFF	TGCGCCAGCAGCCAAGACCCCCGGGGCTTGGACACTGAAGCTTTCTTT
NA	TRBV9	TRBJ2-1	TRBD2	CASSVVGRAHNEQFF	TGTGCCAGCAGCGTAGTCGGGAGGGCCCACAATGAGCAGTTCTTC
NA	TRBV7-8	TRBJ2-1	NA	CASSLGPSRSSYNEQFF	TGTGCCAGCAGCTTAGGTCCCAGCCGAAGCTCCTACAATGAGCAGTTCTTC